Following are 30 T cell receptor beta chains from one sample sequenced in a study of breast tumors, draining lymph nodes, adjacent tissues. Breast cancer patients provided tissue from their axillary draining lymph nodes. TCRdb used MiXCR to reprocess the multiplex PCR reads, holding one entry per CDR3 protein. The table has roughly 120,000 distinct CDR3 sequences, 15% to 20% seen once. Source material: axillary lymph node tissue. The source is a female donor with breast cancer. Some clones in this sample may be carry-over from other donors' samples.

Only a few counts were recorded for this clonotype. The CDR3 is CASTMRGGNQPQHF. CDR3 nucleotide sequence: TGTGCCAGTACCATGAGGGGGGGCAATCAGCCCCAGCATTTT. The rearrangement joins TRBV19 to TRBJ1-5; possibly TRBD1 for D (6 bases). The ends were cut back, 7 bases at V and 2 bases at J, with 12 bases in the middle. The CDR3 has 14 residues. Germline CDR1 reads LNHDA; CDR2 reads SQIVND (reference sequence).

About this clonotype: A much larger clone differs by one base, so this may be a read error. The missing conserved phenylalanine or tryptophan at the end of this CDR3 makes a read error likely. The chain combines TRBV20-1 with TRBJ1-5; D is possibly TRBD1 (5 bases). Germline V gives CDR1 DFQATT, CDR2 SNEGSKA (reference sequence). There are 13 residues in the CDR3. V was pared by 6 bases and J by 4 bases, with 13 bases between. CDR3 DNA sequence: TGCAGTGCCGGACAAGCGCCTAATCAGCCCCAGCATTCT. Translated, it gives CSAGQAPNQPQHS.

V is TRBV28 and J is TRBJ1-5; D gene ambiguous. The V end was cut by 8 bases, the J end by 10 bases, with 21 bases between. From germline, CDR1 is MDHEN and CDR2 SYDVKM. The CDR3 covers 14 residues. The CDR3 bases are TGTGCCAGCGATGGTGGTGTCCGGAGATATCCCCAGCATTTT. Protein product: CASDGGVRRYPQHF.

The sample holds a few counts of this clonotype. The chain recombines TRBV7-2 with TRBJ2-1; D gene unclear. The V gene's germline CDR1 is SGHTA and CDR2 FQGNSA. This CDR3 is built from 13 residues. Between the trimmed V and J ends, which lost 1 base and 6 bases, there was a span of 7 bases. For the CDR3, the DNA is TGTGCCAGCAGCTTAGGTAGACTCAATGAGCAGTTCTTC. This translates into CASSLGRLNEQFF.

This clonotype came up many times. The gene calls are TRBV7-3 and TRBJ2-5, with D unresolved. This CDR3 contains 15 residues. Germline V CDR1 and CDR2: SGHTA, FQGTGA. The V and J ends lost 0 bases and 2 bases respectively, with 10 bases between them. The CDR3 DNA sequence: TGTGCCAGCAGCTTAACGTACGCCAGTCAAGAGACCCAGTACTTC. Protein: CASSLTYASQETQYF.

The J gene is TRBJ2-1, the V gene TRBV7-2, with 10 bases that match TRBD1. Germline values: CDR1 SGHTA, CDR2 FQGNSA. The V segment lost 5 bases and the J segment 7 bases; nucleotides outside the gene matches: 8. The CDR3 is made up of 15 amino acids. For the CDR3, the DNA is TGTGCCAGCAGCGTTACCGGGACAGGGGAGAATGAGCAGTTCTTC. Its translation: CASSVTGTGENEQFF. Drawing the rest from reference TRBV7-2 and TRBJ2-1, the complete variable domain is GAGVSQSPSNKVTEKGKDVELRCDPISGHTALYWYRQSLGQGLEFLIYFQGNSAPDKSGLPSDRFSAERTGGSVSTLTIQRTQQEDSAVYLCASSVTGTGENEQFFGPGTRLTVL.

This clonotype was counted at least ten times. The genes are TRBV20-1 and TRBJ1-5, with a weak D call TRBD1 (6 bases). CDR1 and CDR2 from the germline V gene are DFQATT and SNEGSKA (reference sequence). The CDR3 totals 14 residues. Trimming took off 7 bases at V and 2 bases at J, with 15 bases between the two ends. The CDR3 loop reads CSVKTGLRNQPQHF. In DNA, the CDR3 is TGCAGTGTGAAAACAGGGCTACGCAATCAGCCCCAGCATTTT.

In its sample, this clonotype was seen a few times. The chain joins TRBV5-6 to TRBJ1-5; D gene ambiguous. The CDR3 sequence is 16 residues long. The V gene lost 4 bases and the J gene lost 2 bases, with 16 bases spanning the gap. CDR1 is SGHDT and CDR2 is YYEEEE in the germline V gene. The CDR3 DNA sequence: TGTGCCAGCAGCACAAAATTAGGTTCGGGCAATCAGCCCCAGCATTTT. It yields the protein CASSTKLGSGNQPQHF.

This clonotype has just a few counts. This may stem from a read error, because a much larger clone lies one nucleotide away. V and J are TRBV2 and TRBJ2-7; D not certain. CDR3 length: 13 residues. Germline-derived CDR1 and CDR2 are SNHLY and FYNNEI. CDR3 sequence (DNA): TGTGCCAGCAAAATCCAAGCCCCCTACGGGCAGTACTTC. The encoded protein is CASKIQAPYGQYF.

With respect to this clonotype: A single base separates this from a much larger clone, so it may be a read error. The chain recombines TRBV5-1 with TRBJ2-2, with 8 bases aligning to TRBD2. V dropped 0 bases and J dropped 6; count of bases not matched to a gene: 7. Germline V gives CDR1 SGHRS, CDR2 YFSETQ. The CDR3 runs 16 residues. The CDR3 spells CASSLALAGNPGELFF. Written as DNA, the CDR3 is TGCGCCAGCAGCTTGGCGCTAGCGGGTAACCCCGGGGAGCTGTTTTTT.

This clonotype was counted between two and nine times. The gene calls are TRBV3-1 and TRBJ2-1, with TRBD2 matching over 9 bases. Trimming removed 6 bases from V and 1 base from J; junction bases left unmatched: 19. This CDR3 comprises 20 residues. CDR1 and CDR2 (germline): LGHDT, YNNKEL (reference sequence). The CDR3 loop reads CASSRIIAGVTASSYNEQFF. For the CDR3, the DNA is TGTGCCAGCAGTCGAATTATAGCGGGAGTAACGGCGAGTTCCTACAATGAGCAGTTCTTC.

V usage is TRBV18 and J usage is TRBJ1-2; a possible D gene is TRBD1 (5 bases). This CDR3 comprises 15 residues. Germline V CDR1 and CDR2: KGHSH, LQKENI. V was clipped by 2 bases and J by 0 bases, with 10 bases between them. Here the CDR3 DNA reads TGTGCCAGCTCACCAGTAGGGGCCTCTAACTATGGCTACACCTTC. It is translated as CASSPVGASNYGYTF.

This clonotype was counted many times. This chain's CDR3 is CASTIGGASTDTQYF. Here the CDR3 DNA reads TGTGCCAGCACCATCGGGGGGGCTAGCACAGATACGCAGTATTTT. The chain links TRBV6-2 or TRBV6-3 to TRBJ2-3; 8 bases are a match to TRBD2. The V segment lost 7 bases and the J segment 0 bases; nucleotides outside the gene matches: 6. The length of the CDR3 is 15 residues. The germline gives CDR1 MNHEY, CDR2 SVGEGT.

In the case of this clonotype: This clone may be a read error of a much larger clone one base away. V gene TRBV11-1 combines with J gene TRBJ2-1; D is tentatively TRBD1 or TRBD2 (5 bases each). Germline CDR1 SGHAT, CDR2 FQDESV (reference sequence). Trimming shortened V by 5 bases and J by 4 bases, and 12 bases separated the two germline ends. The CDR3 runs to 14 residues. CDR3 DNA sequence: TGTGCCAGCAGCCTGGGGACGGAGTACAATGAGCAGTTCTTC. It encodes CASSLGTEYNEQFF.

This clonotype showed up many times. This rearrangement joins TRBV7-2 to TRBJ2-7; D unresolved. The germline V and J ends were trimmed by 1 base and 3 bases, with 10 bases remaining between them. Per the germline V gene, CDR1 is SGHTA and CDR2 is FQGNSA. This CDR3 spans 14 amino acids. The CDR3 protein is CASSLVLESYEQYF. As DNA, the CDR3 is TGTGCCAGCAGCTTAGTATTGGAGAGCTACGAGCAGTACTTC. Variable domain in full (rest from reference TRBV7-2 and TRBJ2-7): GAGVSQSPSNKVTEKGKDVELRCDPISGHTALYWYRQSLGQGLEFLIYFQGNSAPDKSGLPSDRFSAERTGGSVSTLTIQRTQQEDSAVYLCASSLVLESYEQYFGPGTRLTVT.

The sample holds many counts of this clonotype. The chain joins TRBV7-2 to TRBJ2-2, with 7 bases aligning to TRBD2. The CDR3 covers 13 residues. Germline V lookup: CDR1 SGHTA, CDR2 FQGNSA. The V segment lost 5 bases and the J segment 7 bases; nucleotides outside the gene matches: 4. The CDR3 spells CASSMLAGGELFF. The CDR3 bases are TGTGCCAGCAGCATGTTAGCGGGCGGGGAGCTGTTTTTT.

Remarks on this clonotype: This may stem from a read error, because a much larger clone lies one nucleotide away. The V and J genes are TRBV19 and TRBJ1-2; TRBD1 matches 8 bases. After removal of 6 bases from V and 4 bases from J, the junction contained 10 bases not matched to a gene. This CDR3 comprises 15 residues. Looked up from germline, CDR1 is LNHDA and CDR2 is SQIVND (reference sequence). The CDR3 DNA follows: TGTGCCAGTAGCCTCTTATCAGGGGGCAGCTATGGCTACACCTTC. Its protein product is CASSLLSGGSYGYTF.

The sample holds many counts of this clonotype. V gene TRBV9 combines with J gene TRBJ1-2; tentatively, D is TRBD1 (5 bases). Germline CDR1 SGDLS, CDR2 YYNGEE. The V end was cut by 3 bases, the J end by 5 bases, with 17 bases between. The CDR3 extends over 15 amino acids. The CDR3 sequence is CASSGYNPQGYGYTF. The CDR3 region has the DNA TGTGCCAGCAGCGGTTATAACCCTCAGGGATATGGCTACACCTTC.

The table lists this clonotype with many counts. The gene calls are TRBV4-1 and TRBJ2-7; 10 bases are a match to TRBD1. The CDR3 loop spans 15 amino acids. The V gene end was trimmed by 1 base and the J gene end by 5 bases; junction bases not matched to a gene: 5. Germline assignment: CDR1 MGHRA and CDR2 YSYEKL. CDR3 sequence (DNA): TGCGCCAGCAGCCAAGCCCCCGGGACAGGGGACGAGCAGTACTTC. Translated: CASSQAPGTGDEQYF.

This clonotype was observed many times. J is TRBJ2-7 and V is TRBV5-1, with 12 bases identical to TRBD1. The J segment lost 5 bases and the V segment lost 4 bases, leaving 4 bases of the junction unmatched. Germline V gene sequence: CDR1 SGHRS, CDR2 YFSETQ. The CDR3 is made up of 14 amino acids. The CDR3, as DNA: TGCGCCAGCAGCGCCGGGACAGGGGGCCACGAGCAGTACTTC. This encodes CASSAGTGGHEQYF. Drawing the rest from reference TRBV5-1 and TRBJ2-7, the complete variable domain is KAGVTQTPRYLIKTRGQQVTLSCSPISGHRSVSWYQQTPGQGLQFLFEYFSETQRNKGNFPGRFSGRQFSNSRSEMNVSTLELGDSALYLCASSAGTGGHEQYFGPGTRLTVT.

This clonotype came up many times. The conserved phenylalanine or tryptophan normally closing the CDR3 is absent here, so this likely arose from a read error. This chain uses TRBV7-3 with TRBJ1-2; tentatively, D is TRBD1 (6 bases). Germline V gives CDR1 SGHTA, CDR2 FQGTGA. CDR3 size: 13 residues. The V and J ends lost 5 bases and 7 bases respectively, with 14 bases between them. Written as DNA, the CDR3 is TGTGCCAGCAGCGTAGGGTTAGGGGGTGGCTACACCTCC. Translation: CASSVGLGGGYTS.

This clonotype was recorded many times. The V and J genes are TRBV11-2 and TRBJ1-2, with 9 bases lining up with TRBD1. Germline V lookup: CDR1 SGHAT, CDR2 FQNNGV. The CDR3 length is 19 residues. V shed 4 bases and J 3 bases; nucleotides not matched to a gene: 18. This CDR3 reads CASSSGTGRVSGPYYGYTF. CDR3 nucleotide sequence: TGTGCCAGCAGCTCCGGGACAGGGAGGGTTAGTGGACCCTACTATGGCTACACCTTC.

This clonotype was seen ten or more times. The chain carries TRBV14 and TRBJ2-7; 7 bases map to TRBD1. The CDR3 extends over 13 amino acids. The germline V gene has CDR1 SGHDN and CDR2 FVKESK. After removal of 3 bases from V and 9 bases from J, the junction contained 8 bases not matched to a gene. The CDR3 DNA is TGTGCCAGCAGCCAGGACAGGCCCATACGGCAGTACTTC. Its protein is CASSQDRPIRQYF.

This clonotype showed up many times. Here the CDR3 reads CASSQRSGRGPSYSTDTQYF. The CDR3 DNA sequence: TGCGCCAGCAGCCAGAGGTCAGGGCGGGGCCCGTCCTATAGCACAGATACGCAGTATTTT. The chain carries TRBV4-1 and TRBJ2-3, with D tentatively TRBD2 (6 bases). Germline CDR1 reads MGHRA; CDR2 reads YSYEKL. The V and J ends lost 3 bases and 0 bases respectively, with 25 bases between them. The CDR3 runs to 20 residues.

This clonotype showed up many times. The V gene is TRBV9, the J gene TRBJ1-6; D gene uncertain. CDR3 length: 14 amino acids. The germline V and J ends were trimmed by 0 bases and 7 bases, with 8 bases remaining between them. Germline CDR1 SGDLS, CDR2 YYNGEE. This CDR3 is CASSVAPLNSPLHF. The DNA for the CDR3 is TGTGCCAGCAGCGTAGCCCCCCTCAATTCACCCCTCCACTTT.

This clonotype was seen many times. This rearrangement joins TRBV5-1 to TRBJ2-5; no clear D gene. Trimming cost V 4 bases and J 4 bases, with 14 bases left between them. Germline assignment: CDR1 SGHRS and CDR2 YFSETQ. The CDR3 is 14 amino acids. Written as DNA, the CDR3 is TGCGCCAGCAGCCCACCGGGTAGTCGAGAGACCCAGTACTTC. It specifies CASSPPGSRETQYF.

The V call is TRBV6-2 or TRBV6-3, the J call TRBJ2-3; D is unclear. Germline V CDR1 and CDR2: MNHEY, SVGEGT. The CDR3 is 14 amino acids. Trimming took off 7 bases at V and 0 bases at J, with 11 bases between the two ends. CDR3 sequence (DNA): TGTGCCAGCAAGCTTTTGGGAAGCACAGATACGCAGTATTTT. This codes for CASKLLGSTDTQYF.

Many counts were recorded for this clonotype. The CDR3 DNA sequence: TGCGCCAGCAGCCTGAATCGAGGACAGGCTCAACAGGAAAAACTGTTTTTT. Amino acids: CASSLNRGQAQQEKLFF. The chain recombines TRBV5-1 with TRBJ1-4, with 7 bases matching TRBD1. CDR3 length equals 17 residues. V dropped 4 bases and J dropped 8; count of bases not matched to a gene: 17. From germline, CDR1 is SGHRS and CDR2 YFSETQ.

In the case of this clonotype: With a much larger clone just one base away, this may be a read error. The chain has TRBV19 and TRBJ2-7; possibly TRBD1 for D (6 bases). Germline V gives CDR1 LNHDA, CDR2 SQIVND (reference sequence). This CDR3 comprises 15 residues. Written as DNA, the CDR3 is TGTGCCAGTAGTATAACAGGGAGTTCTTTAGACGAGCAGTGCTTC. Its protein is CASSITGSSLDEQCF.

In this sample, this clonotype turned up a few times. The chain has TRBV7-2 and TRBJ2-6, with D unresolved. The CDR3 is 16 residues long. V was clipped by 1 base and J by 0 bases, with 7 bases between them. The germline CDR1 and CDR2 sequences are SGHTA and FQGNSA. The CDR3 sequence: CASSLVRTSGANVLTF. The CDR3 coding sequence is TGTGCCAGCAGCTTAGTCAGAACCTCTGGGGCCAACGTCCTGACTTTC. Looking up the rest from reference TRBV7-2 and TRBJ2-6 gives the full variable domain: GAGVSQSPSNKVTEKGKDVELRCDPISGHTALYWYRQSLGQGLEFLIYFQGNSAPDKSGLPSDRFSAERTGGSVSTLTIQRTQQEDSAVYLCASSLVRTSGANVLTFGAGSRLTVL.